This T cell receptor (beta chain) was sequenced for a study of sequential checkpoint blockade in melanoma. About the research overall: TCRβ was sequenced from DNA of some 89 pretreatment tumors. Study-wide results and caveats: Clinical benefit was about 30 times likelier when tumor T-cell fraction and clonality increased.

Comment on this clone: Its antigen is still unknown.

Some clones are missing from TCRdb's copy, which holds only in-frame ones; the method was immunoSEQ multiplex PCR. The sample includes approximately 3,700 clones, approximately 22% of them seen just once. This CDR3 has 17 amino acids. The V and J ends lost 6 bases and 5 bases, in that order; junction bases with no gene match: 13. Germline-derived CDR1 and CDR2 are MNHGY and SAAAGT. Sample treatment: randomized to nivolumab then ipilimumab (arm A) or the reverse (arm B). The V call is TRBV6-8, the J call TRBJ2-5; 12 positions match TRBD2. Sequenced material: tumor tissue (inferred from file names), taken from a patient given nivolumab and ipilimumab in sequence. The receptor's source is a human donor with melanoma. The chain's CDR3 is CASRPGLAGKGWETQYF. Written as DNA, the CDR3 is TGTGCCAGCAGACCCGGACTAGCGGGGAAAGGATGGGAGACCCAGTACTTC.